This record covers a single TCR beta chain. Its cognate antigen is unknown. The entry originates in a study of cytomegalovirus exposure and HLA in healthy donors. In the study overall: An early release of data contained some 80 million unique TCRs, which came from HLA-typed donors. General observations from the study: Despite most TCR sequences being rare, some public TCRs occurred in many donors. Immune exposure data for these donors was limited to CMV serostatus. There were some V segments, including TRBV6-2 and TRBV6-3, excluded as indistinguishable.

CDR3 size: 16 residues. The V and J ends lost 6 bases and 0 bases, in that order; junction bases with no gene match: 6. Per germline, CDR1 MNHEY and CDR2 SMNVEV (reference sequence). Amplification used 60 Vbeta primers and 13 Jbeta primers. The table came from immunoSEQ multiplex PCR; TCRdb's copy has only in-frame clones and leaves some out. The data contain over 90,000 clones, 55% to 75% of them seen just once; the ten biggest clones take up 3.2%. The chain combines TRBV27 with TRBJ2-3, with TRBD1 identical over 10 bases. The sequencing sample was made of PBMCs. This clonotype was obtained from a man between 60 and 75 years old in good health and CMV-seronegative. The CDR3 protein is CASRGTGAFSTDTQYF. CDR3 nucleotide sequence: TGTGCCAGCAGGGGGACAGGGGCATTTAGCACAGATACGCAGTATTTT.